The T cell receptor beta chain under discussion was sequenced for a study of T cells in localized non-small cell lung cancer. Study observations and caveats: Adjacent lung had a median about 55 of the 100 largest tumor clones. Greater T cell density in blood accompanied longer overall survival.

TCRdb's table, derived via immunoSEQ multiplex PCR, lists solely in-frame clones and lacks some. The data hold around 43,000 clones, with around nine tenths observed a single time. Germline V gene sequence: CDR1 PRHDT, CDR2 FYEKMQ (reference sequence). Trimming cost V 5 bases and J 5 bases, with 15 bases left between them. The CDR3 contains 14 residues. In the case of this clone: The antigen is unknown.

The material sequenced was peripheral blood, taken before any cancer treatment. The origin of this receptor is a man aged 18 to 49 with stage I lung adenocarcinoma. V and J are TRBV13 and TRBJ2-5; D is ambiguous. In DNA form, the CDR3 reads TGTGCCAGCAGCCTTAGGATGTCGAAGGAGACCCAGTACTTC. Encoded protein: CASSLRMSKETQYF.